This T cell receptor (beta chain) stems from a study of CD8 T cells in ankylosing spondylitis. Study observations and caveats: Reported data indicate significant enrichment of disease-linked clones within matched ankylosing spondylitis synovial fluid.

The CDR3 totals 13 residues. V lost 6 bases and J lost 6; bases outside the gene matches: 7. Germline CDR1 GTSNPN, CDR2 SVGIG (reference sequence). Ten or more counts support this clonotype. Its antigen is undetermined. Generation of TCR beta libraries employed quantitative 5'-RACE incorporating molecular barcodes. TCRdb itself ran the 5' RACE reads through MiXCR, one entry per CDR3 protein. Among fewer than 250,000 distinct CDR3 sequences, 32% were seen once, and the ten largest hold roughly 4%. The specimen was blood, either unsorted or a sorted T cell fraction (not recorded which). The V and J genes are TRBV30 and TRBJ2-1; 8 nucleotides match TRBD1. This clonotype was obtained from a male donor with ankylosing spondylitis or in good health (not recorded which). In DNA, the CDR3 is TGTGCCTGCGGGACAGGCAACTCCAATGAGCAGTTCTTC. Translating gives CACGTGNSNEQFF.